This T cell receptor (beta chain) was retrieved from a study of beta chain features in type 1 diabetes. There are a few counts of this clone. In the same sample, other DNA sequences code for this CDR3. Every bit of the isolated RNA underwent reverse transcription, so sequencing read expressed TCRB transcripts. TCRdb's copy holds only in-frame clones and misses some; the assay was immunoSEQ multiplex PCR. In the table there are more than 300,000 clones, 10% to 15% of which are singletons. The CDR3 covers 15 residues. The trim removed 1 base at V and 5 bases at J, leaving 2 bases unmatched. The germline V gene encodes CDR1 LGHNA and CDR2 YSLEER.

Input material: naive CD4+ T cells from blood. The receptor's source is a young man in good health. The V call is TRBV4-3, the J call TRBJ2-1; 10 bases are a match to TRBD2. The CDR3 region is CASSQGLAGDNEQFF. Here the CDR3 DNA reads TGCGCCAGCAGCCAAGGGCTAGCGGGAGACAATGAGCAGTTCTTC.